The 28 T cell receptor beta chains below come from one sample, sequenced in a study of blood T cell repertoires in COVID-19. The protocol was immunoSEQ multiplex PCR, while the TCRdb copy is restricted to in-frame clones and leaves out a portion. The table includes about 210,000 clones, around 80% detected once. Specimen: peripheral blood. These TCRs come from a woman aged 80 or over with COVID-19, enrolled during active disease.

This clone turned up a few times. The V call is TRBV7-2, the J call TRBJ1-1; D may be TRBD1 (5 bases). V was cut by 5 bases and J by 5 bases, with 12 bases left in between. This CDR3 is 13 amino acids long. CDR1 SGHTA and CDR2 FQGNSA come from the germline V gene. The CDR3 loop reads CASSALQGTEAFF. The CDR3 bases are TGTGCCAGCAGCGCTCTTCAGGGTACTGAAGCTTTCTTT.

The chain uses TRBV3-1 (or the pseudogene TRBV3-2) and TRBJ1-3; D remains ambiguous. The CDR3 is made up of 15 amino acids. Deletions cut 4 bases from V and 0 bases from J, with 10 bases between. Germline values: CDR1 LGHDT, CDR2 YNNKEL (reference sequence). Here the CDR3 reads CASSPSGFSGNTIYF. The CDR3 DNA reads as TGTGCCAGCAGCCCCAGCGGATTCTCTGGAAACACCATATATTTT.

The rearrangement joins TRBV7-2 to TRBJ2-3; maybe TRBD2 (6 bases). CDR1 is SGHTA and CDR2 is FQGNSA in the germline V gene. Trimming took off 5 bases at V and 1 base at J, with 13 bases between the two ends. The CDR3 has 15 residues. DNA for the CDR3: TGTGCCAGCAGCCCCTTGGGCGGGGGCACAGATACGCAGTATTTT. Encoded protein: CASSPLGGGTDTQYF.

The chain combines TRBV4-3 with TRBJ2-3, with 11 bases identical to TRBD2. V was clipped by 4 bases and J by 5 bases; unmatched bases: 5. Germline values: CDR1 LGHNA, CDR2 YSLEER. This CDR3 has 15 residues. The CDR3 is CASSLASGGKDTQYF. Written as DNA, the CDR3 is TGCGCCAGCAGCCTGGCTAGCGGGGGGAAAGATACGCAGTATTTT.

The rearrangement uses TRBV7-9 and TRBJ1-1; TRBD1 might be the D (6 bases). The CDR3 totals 14 residues. The V end lost 7 bases, the J end lost 1 base, and 13 bases lay between the germline ends. In germline, CDR1 is SEHNR, CDR2 FQNEAQ (reference sequence). Here the CDR3 reads CASTLGTTNTEAFF. CDR3 nucleotide sequence: TGTGCCAGCACGTTAGGGACAACGAACACTGAAGCTTTCTTT.

V gene TRBV29-1 combines with J gene TRBJ2-5; TRBD2 might be the D (6 bases). Germline V CDR1 and CDR2: SQVTM, ANQGSEA. The CDR3 extends over 12 amino acids. V was clipped by 8 bases and J by 2 bases, with 12 bases between them. The CDR3, as DNA: TGCAGCACAAGAGGAGGGCAAGAGACCCAGTACTTC. This gives the protein CSTRGGQETQYF.

In its sample, this clone was seen a few times. The chain carries TRBV19 and TRBJ2-6; 7 bases match TRBD1. The CDR3 contains 15 residues. CDR1 is LNHDA, CDR2 SQIVND, per germline (reference sequence). V lost 4 bases and J lost 2; bases outside the gene matches: 2. The CDR3 coding sequence is TGTGCCAGTAGTACCGACAGGGCTGGGGCCAACGTCCTGACTTTC. Its translation is CASSTDRAGANVLTF.

This clone was recorded a few times. The chain joins TRBV12-3 or TRBV12-4 to TRBJ2-7; TRBD1 might be the D (5 bases). V lost 6 bases and J 2 bases, leaving 11 bases between the germline ends. The CDR3 has 13 residues. The CDR3 DNA reads TGTGCCAGCAGGAGGACATCTCCCTACGAGCAGTACTTC. Protein product: CASRRTSPYEQYF.

This chain connects TRBV20-1 to TRBJ1-1, with no clear D. This CDR3 has 11 residues. Germline CDR1 and CDR2: DFQATT and SNEGSKA (reference sequence). V lost 1 base, J lost 8 bases, and 8 bases lay in between. The CDR3, as DNA: TGCAGTGCTAGAGTGTACGAGGAAGCTTTCTTT. Translated, it gives CSARVYEEAFF.

The chain couples TRBV30 to TRBJ2-1, with 9 bases lining up with TRBD2. Looked up from germline, CDR1 is GTSNPN and CDR2 is SVGIG (reference sequence). V trimming: 2 bases; J trimming: 6 bases; junction bases outside the gene matches: 5. The CDR3 is made up of 14 amino acids. This CDR3 is CAWSRSGGTNEQFF. DNA of the CDR3: TGTGCCTGGAGTCGAAGCGGGGGGACCAATGAGCAGTTCTTC.

This clone was found once. The chain links TRBV6-5 to TRBJ1-2; 9 nucleotides match TRBD1. The V segment lost 2 bases and the J segment 2 bases; nucleotides outside the gene matches: 0. This CDR3 comprises 14 residues. Germline V gives CDR1 MNHEY, CDR2 SVGAGI. The CDR3 DNA follows: TGTGCCAGCAGTTACGGGACAGGGAACTATGGCTACACCTTC. Its translation: CASSYGTGNYGYTF.

V is TRBV2 and J is TRBJ2-5, with unresolved D. V was cut by 1 base and J by 1 base, with 10 bases left in between. CDR1 and CDR2 from the germline V gene are SNHLY and FYNNEI. The CDR3 runs to 15 residues. CDR3 protein: CASSEVAVSQETQYF. In DNA form, the CDR3 reads TGTGCCAGCAGTGAAGTGGCCGTCTCCCAAGAGACCCAGTACTTC.

The chain employs TRBV18 and TRBJ1-1, with a tentative D call TRBD1 (6 bases). This CDR3 has 17 residues. V was clipped by 0 bases and J by 0 bases, with 14 bases between them. Germline V gene sequence: CDR1 KGHSH, CDR2 LQKENI. The CDR3 reads CASSPPGAGDMNTEAFF. CDR3 sequence (DNA): TGTGCCAGCTCACCACCGGGGGCAGGGGATATGAACACTGAAGCTTTCTTT.

The table lists this clone with a few counts. This chain connects TRBV19 to TRBJ1-4; D may be TRBD1 (6 bases). V lost 6 bases to trimming and J lost 0 bases, with 8 bases between them. The CDR3 is made up of 14 amino acids. Germline V gene sequence: CDR1 LNHDA, CDR2 SQIVND (reference sequence). CDR3 nucleotides: TGTGCCAGTAGATCAGGGGCAACTAATGAAAAACTGTTTTTT. It codes for CASRSGATNEKLFF.

V is TRBV5-1 and J is TRBJ2-5; 12 bases map to TRBD2. CDR1 and CDR2 from the germline V gene are SGHRS and YFSETQ. V trimming: 0 bases; J trimming: 2 bases; junction bases outside the gene matches: 5. The CDR3 length is 17 residues. The chain's CDR3 is CASSLVLAGGPQETQYF. For the CDR3, the DNA is TGCGCCAGCAGCTTGGTTCTAGCGGGGGGGCCGCAAGAGACCCAGTACTTC. Full variable domain (outside the CDR3, taken from reference TRBV5-1 and TRBJ2-5): KAGVTQTPRYLIKTRGQQVTLSCSPISGHRSVSWYQQTPGQGLQFLFEYFSETQRNKGNFPGRFSGRQFSNSRSEMNVSTLELGDSALYLCASSLVLAGGPQETQYFGPGTRLLVL.

V usage is TRBV7-6 and J usage is TRBJ2-7; 8 bases are shared with TRBD1. Germline CDR1 SGHVS, CDR2 FNYEAQ. The length of the CDR3 is 15 residues. Germline trimming cut 6 bases from V and 2 bases from J; bases unmatched to any gene: 9. CDR3 DNA: TGTGCCAGCAGGCGAGGTGGGACAGGCACCTACGAGCAGTACTTC. It yields the protein CASRRGGTGTYEQYF.

This clone occurred once. This chain joins TRBV19 and TRBJ1-4; 9 bases fit TRBD1. Trimming took 3 bases from V and 2 from J; bases not matched to a gene: 22. The CDR3 is 22 amino acids. Germline loops: CDR1 LNHDA, CDR2 SQIVND (reference sequence). For the CDR3, the DNA is TGTGCCAGTAGTATTTCTCGGTTTCCGGGCGCCACCGGGACAGGGACTAATGAAAAACTGTTTTTT. Its protein is CASSISRFPGATGTGTNEKLFF.

The V gene is TRBV5-1, the J gene TRBJ1-6; 7 bases fit TRBD1. With 4 bases clipped from V and 5 bases from J, the junction kept 3 bases outside the gene matches. CDR1 is SGHRS and CDR2 is YFSETQ in the germline V gene. CDR3 length equals 14 residues. The DNA of the CDR3 is TGCGCCAGCAGCCAAGGGACAGATAATTCACCCCTCCACTTT. The encoded protein is CASSQGTDNSPLHF. The whole variable domain, remainder taken from reference TRBV5-1 and TRBJ1-6, is KAGVTQTPRYLIKTRGQQVTLSCSPISGHRSVSWYQQTPGQGLQFLFEYFSETQRNKGNFPGRFSGRQFSNSRSEMNVSTLELGDSALYLCASSQGTDNSPLHFGNGTRLTVT.

The chain uses TRBV11-2 and TRBJ1-1; D uncertain. The germline V gene has CDR1 SGHAT and CDR2 FQNNGV. The length of the CDR3 is 14 residues. V shed 0 bases and J shed 5 bases, with 10 bases lying between them. CDR3 region: CASSLDRRMTEAFF. The DNA for the CDR3 is TGTGCCAGCAGCTTAGATCGGAGGATGACTGAAGCTTTCTTT.

J is TRBJ1-4 and V is TRBV7-9, with D possibly matching TRBD1 (6 bases). With 2 bases removed from V and 3 bases from J, the gap between germline ends came to 16 bases. The CDR3 is made up of 17 amino acids. The germline V gene encodes CDR1 SEHNR and CDR2 FQNEAQ (reference sequence). The CDR3 nucleotides are TGTGCCAGCAGCTTAAGTTCCCAAGGGGGACCTAATGAAAAACTGTTTTTT. This encodes CASSLSSQGGPNEKLFF.

This clone was picked up one time. This chain connects TRBV9 to TRBJ1-5; 8 nucleotides match TRBD1. This CDR3 region has 16 residues. Germline loops: CDR1 SGDLS, CDR2 YYNGEE. Losses at the gene ends were 2 bases for V and 1 base for J; bases not matched to a gene: 5. The CDR3 here is CASSVGTGGSNQPQHF. Written as DNA, the CDR3 is TGTGCCAGCAGCGTCGGGACAGGTGGAAGCAATCAGCCCCAGCATTTT.

The V call is TRBV30, the J call TRBJ1-2; D is perhaps TRBD1 (5 bases). Germline CDR1 is GTSNPN and CDR2 is SVGIG (reference sequence). The CDR3 runs to 15 residues. V lost 6 bases and J 8 bases, leaving 25 bases between the germline ends. The CDR3 region is CACQTRDSTLRGYTF. Written as DNA, the CDR3 is TGTGCCTGCCAGACCCGGGACTCAACCTTGCGGGGCTACACCTTC.

The CDR3 reads CASSLSVSYGYTF. CDR3 bases: TGTGCCAGCAGCTTGTCTGTTAGCTATGGCTACACCTTC. This sequence joins TRBV12-3 or TRBV12-4 and TRBJ1-2; no clear D gene. The ends were cut back, 6 bases at V and 4 bases at J, with 12 bases in the middle. The CDR3 runs 13 residues.

The table lists this clone with a count of one. The CDR3 coding sequence is TGTGCCAGCAGCTTGGGACAGGGGAATTCACCCCTCCACTTT. Translating it yields CASSLGQGNSPLHF. The chain employs TRBV5-6 and TRBJ1-6; TRBD1 agrees at 8 bases. The CDR3 loop spans 14 amino acids. V was clipped by 0 bases and J by 7 bases; unmatched bases: 0. The V gene's germline CDR1 is SGHDT and CDR2 YYEEEE.

CDR3 residues: CSVVAGGSYEQYF. The CDR3 DNA reads as TGCAGCGTTGTGGCAGGAGGCTCCTACGAGCAGTACTTC. The chain links TRBV29-1 to TRBJ2-7; a weak D match, TRBD2 (5 bases). The CDR3 covers 13 residues. Germline-derived CDR1 and CDR2 are SQVTM and ANQGSEA. The ends were cut back, 4 bases at V and 0 bases at J, with 10 bases in the middle.

As for this clone: Compared with germline, one end of the junction differs, possibly owing to a read error. CDR3 protein: CARRGQSSGNTIYF. The CDR3, as DNA: TGTGCCCGCAGGGGGCAGAGCTCTGGAAACACCATATATTTT. The chain carries TRBV11-1 and TRBJ1-3; 8 bases are a match to TRBD1. The V gene's germline CDR1 is SGHAT and CDR2 FQDESV (reference sequence). The CDR3 extends over 14 amino acids.

This clone was picked up one time. V usage is TRBV11-2 and J usage is TRBJ2-7; TRBD1 matches at 7 bases. V was clipped by 2 bases and J by 1 base; unmatched bases: 2. CDR3 size: 14 residues. The germline V gene has CDR1 SGHAT and CDR2 FQNNGV. CDR3 protein: CASSLWDSSYEQYF. The CDR3 bases are TGTGCCAGCAGCTTATGGGACAGTTCCTACGAGCAGTACTTC.

Turning to this clone: The sample contains more than one DNA sequence encoding this CDR3. The V and J genes are TRBV5-1 and TRBJ2-2; 8 bases map to TRBD1. This CDR3 spans 15 amino acids. CDR1 SGHRS and CDR2 YFSETQ come from the germline V gene. V shed 2 bases and J 4 bases; nucleotides not matched to a gene: 4. CDR3 region: CASSLKQGGTGELFF. CDR3 DNA sequence: TGCGCCAGCAGCTTAAAACAGGGGGGCACCGGGGAGCTGTTTTTT.